This T cell receptor beta chain emerged from a study of T cells in Graves' hyperthyroidism and ophthalmopathy. CDR3 size: 13 residues. This clonotype occurred a few times. As yet, its antigen is unknown. Its ends do not fully match the called genes, so a read error is possible. Amplification targeted TCR beta CDR3 regions from RNA transcripts. Researchers ran a first-round RT-PCR on the TCR CDR3 using the HTBI primer set. One entry per CDR3 protein, called by TCRdb with MiXCR from the multiplex PCR reads. The table lists roughly 420,000 distinct CDR3 sequences, 15% to 18% of them singletons, with almost 8% in the top ten. General study results and limits: Before onset, ophthalmopathy was predicted by the model a median roughly 6.8 months earlier.

The origin of this receptor is a woman between 18 and 29 years old with Graves' hyperthyroidism. The chain combines TRBV12-3 or TRBV12-4 with TRBJ1-1; D ambiguous. Sequenced: blood. The CDR3 coding sequence is TGTGCCATCAGTTTCGATATGAACACTGAAGCTTTCTTT. This translates into CAISFDMNTEAFF.